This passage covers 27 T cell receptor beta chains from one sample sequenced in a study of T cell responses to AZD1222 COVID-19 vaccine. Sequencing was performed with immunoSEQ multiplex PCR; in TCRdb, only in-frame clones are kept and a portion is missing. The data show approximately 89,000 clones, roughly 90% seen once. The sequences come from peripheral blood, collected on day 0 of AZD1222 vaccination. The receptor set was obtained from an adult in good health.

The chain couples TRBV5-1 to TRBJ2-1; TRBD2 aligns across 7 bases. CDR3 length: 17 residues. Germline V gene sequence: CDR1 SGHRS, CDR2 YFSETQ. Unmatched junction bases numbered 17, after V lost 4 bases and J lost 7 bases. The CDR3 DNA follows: TGCGCCAGCAGCGCGGATCCCCCGACTAGCAGGTCGAATGAGCAGTTCTTC. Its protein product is CASSADPPTSRSNEQFF.

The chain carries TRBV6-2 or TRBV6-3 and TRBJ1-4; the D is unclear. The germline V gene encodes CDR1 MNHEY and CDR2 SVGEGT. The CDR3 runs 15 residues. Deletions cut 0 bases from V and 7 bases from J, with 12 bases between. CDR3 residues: CASSYSGSASEKLFF. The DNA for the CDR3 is TGTGCCAGCAGTTACTCGGGCAGCGCTAGTGAAAAACTGTTTTTT.

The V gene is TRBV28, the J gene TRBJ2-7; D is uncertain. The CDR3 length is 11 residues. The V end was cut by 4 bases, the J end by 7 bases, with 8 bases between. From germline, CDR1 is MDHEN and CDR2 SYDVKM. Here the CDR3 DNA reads TGTGCCAGCAGTTCCGGACGGGAGCAGTACTTC. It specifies CASSSGREQYF.

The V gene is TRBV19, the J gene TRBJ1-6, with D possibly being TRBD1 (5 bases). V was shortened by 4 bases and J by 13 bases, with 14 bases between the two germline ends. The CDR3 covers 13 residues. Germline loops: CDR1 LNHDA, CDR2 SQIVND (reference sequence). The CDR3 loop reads CASSTPQGGPLHF. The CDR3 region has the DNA TGTGCCAGTAGTACGCCTCAGGGAGGTCCCCTCCACTTT. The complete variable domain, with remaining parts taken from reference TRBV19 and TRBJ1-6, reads DGGITQSPKYLFRKEGQNVTLSCEQNLNHDAMYWYRQDPGQGLRLIYYSQIVNDFQKGDIAEGYSVSREKKESFPLTVTSAQKNPTAFYLCASSTPQGGPLHFGNGTRLTVT.

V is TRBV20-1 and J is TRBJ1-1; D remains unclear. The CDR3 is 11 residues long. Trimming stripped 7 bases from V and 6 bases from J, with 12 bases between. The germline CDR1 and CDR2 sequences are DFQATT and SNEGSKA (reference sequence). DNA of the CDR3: TGCAGTGGCACGCGAAAACCTGAAGCTTTCTTT. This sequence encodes CSGTRKPEAFF.

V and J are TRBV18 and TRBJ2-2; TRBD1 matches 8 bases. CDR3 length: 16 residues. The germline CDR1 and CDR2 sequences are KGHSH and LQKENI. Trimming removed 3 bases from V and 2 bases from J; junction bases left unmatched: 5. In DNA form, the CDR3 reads TGTGCCAGCTCACCTCTTGGACAGGGAAACACCGGGGAGCTGTTTTTT. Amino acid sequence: CASSPLGQGNTGELFF.

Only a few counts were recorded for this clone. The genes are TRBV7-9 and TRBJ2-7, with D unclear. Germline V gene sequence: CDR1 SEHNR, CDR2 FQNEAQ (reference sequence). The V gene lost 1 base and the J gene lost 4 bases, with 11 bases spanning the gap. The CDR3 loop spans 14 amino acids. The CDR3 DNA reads TGTGCCAGCAGCTTAGGAAAAGGGTCATACGAGCAGTACTTC. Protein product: CASSLGKGSYEQYF.

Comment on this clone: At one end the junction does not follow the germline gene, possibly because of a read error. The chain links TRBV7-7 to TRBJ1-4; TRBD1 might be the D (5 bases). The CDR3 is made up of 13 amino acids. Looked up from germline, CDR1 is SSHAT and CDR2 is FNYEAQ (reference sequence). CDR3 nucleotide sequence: TGTGCTAGCAGCGGGGGGTTAGAAGAAAAACTGTTTTTT. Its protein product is CASSGGLEEKLFF. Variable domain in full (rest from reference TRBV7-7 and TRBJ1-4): GAGVSQSPRYKVTKRGQDVTLRCDPISSHATLYWYQQALGQGPEFLTYFNYEAQPDKSGLPSDRFSAERPEGSISTLTIQRTEQRDSAMYRCASSGGLEEKLFFGSGTQLSVL.

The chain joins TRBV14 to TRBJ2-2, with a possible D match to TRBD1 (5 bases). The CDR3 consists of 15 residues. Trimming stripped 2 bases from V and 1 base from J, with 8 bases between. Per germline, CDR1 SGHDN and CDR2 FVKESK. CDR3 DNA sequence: TGTGCCAGCAGCCAACTAGACAGGAACACCGGGGAGCTGTTTTTT. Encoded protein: CASSQLDRNTGELFF.

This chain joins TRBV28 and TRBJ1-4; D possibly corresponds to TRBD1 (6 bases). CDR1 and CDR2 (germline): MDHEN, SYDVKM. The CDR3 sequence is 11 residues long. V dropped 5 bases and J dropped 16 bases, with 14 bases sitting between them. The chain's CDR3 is CASSPRGPPFF. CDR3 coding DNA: TGTGCCAGCAGTCCCCGGGGGCCCCCGTTTTTT.

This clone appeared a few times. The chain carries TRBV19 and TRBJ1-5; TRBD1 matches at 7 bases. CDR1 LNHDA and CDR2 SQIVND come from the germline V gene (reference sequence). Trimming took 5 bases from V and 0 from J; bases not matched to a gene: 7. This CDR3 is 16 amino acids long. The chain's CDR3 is CASSSMGTASNQPQHF. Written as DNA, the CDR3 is TGTGCCAGTAGTTCCATGGGGACAGCTAGCAATCAGCCCCAGCATTTT. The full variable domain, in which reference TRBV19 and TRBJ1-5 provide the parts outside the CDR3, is DGGITQSPKYLFRKEGQNVTLSCEQNLNHDAMYWYRQDPGQGLRLIYYSQIVNDFQKGDIAEGYSVSREKKESFPLTVTSAQKNPTAFYLCASSSMGTASNQPQHFGDGTRLSIL.

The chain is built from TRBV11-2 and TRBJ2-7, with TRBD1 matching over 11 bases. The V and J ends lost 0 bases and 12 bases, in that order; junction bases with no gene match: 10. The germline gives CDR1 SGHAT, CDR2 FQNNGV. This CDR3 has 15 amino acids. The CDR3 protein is CASSLDERTGGVGYF. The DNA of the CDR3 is TGTGCCAGCAGCTTAGATGAGAGGACAGGGGGCGTGGGGTACTTC.

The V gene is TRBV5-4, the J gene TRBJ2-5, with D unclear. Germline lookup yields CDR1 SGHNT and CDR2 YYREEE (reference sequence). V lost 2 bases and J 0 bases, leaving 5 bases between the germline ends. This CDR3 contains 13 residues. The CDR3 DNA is TGTGCCAGCAGCTTTGGGCACCAAGAGACCCAGTACTTC. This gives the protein CASSFGHQETQYF.

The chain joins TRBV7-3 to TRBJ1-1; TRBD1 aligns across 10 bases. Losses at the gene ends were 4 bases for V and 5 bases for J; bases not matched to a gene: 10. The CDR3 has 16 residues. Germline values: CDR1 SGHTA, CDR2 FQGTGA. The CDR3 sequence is CASSSTGGASGTEAFF. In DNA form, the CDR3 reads TGTGCCAGCAGCTCGACAGGGGGCGCGAGCGGGACTGAAGCTTTCTTT.

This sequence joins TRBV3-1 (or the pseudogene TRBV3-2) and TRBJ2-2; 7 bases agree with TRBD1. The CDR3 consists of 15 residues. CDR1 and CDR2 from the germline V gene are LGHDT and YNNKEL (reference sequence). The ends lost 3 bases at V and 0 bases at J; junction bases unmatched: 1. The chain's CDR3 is CASSQGTANTGELFF. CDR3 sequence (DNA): TGTGCCAGCAGCCAGGGGACAGCGAACACCGGGGAGCTGTTTTTT.

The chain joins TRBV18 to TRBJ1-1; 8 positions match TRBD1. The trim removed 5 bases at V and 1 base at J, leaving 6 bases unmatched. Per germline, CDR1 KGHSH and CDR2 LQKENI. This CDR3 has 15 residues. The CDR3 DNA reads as TGTGCCAGCTCAACAGGACAGGGAAGGAACACTGAAGCTTTCTTT. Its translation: CASSTGQGRNTEAFF.

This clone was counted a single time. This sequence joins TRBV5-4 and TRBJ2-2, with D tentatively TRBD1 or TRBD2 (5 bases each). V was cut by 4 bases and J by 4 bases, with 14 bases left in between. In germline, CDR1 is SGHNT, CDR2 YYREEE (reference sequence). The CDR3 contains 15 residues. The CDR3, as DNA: TGTGCCAGCAGCCGGAGAGGGGCCGGCACCGGGGAGCTGTTTTTT. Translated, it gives CASSRRGAGTGELFF. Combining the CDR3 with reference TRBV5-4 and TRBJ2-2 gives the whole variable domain ETGVTQSPTHLIKTRGQQVTLRCSSQSGHNTVSWYQQALGQGPQFIFQYYREEENGRGNFPPRFSGLQFPNYSSELNVNALELDDSALYLCASSRRGAGTGELFFGEGSRLTVL.

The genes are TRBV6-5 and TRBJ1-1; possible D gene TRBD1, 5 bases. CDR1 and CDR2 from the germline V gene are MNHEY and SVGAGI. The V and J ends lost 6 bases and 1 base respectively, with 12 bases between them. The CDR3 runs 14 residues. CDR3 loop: CASRGTLANTEAFF. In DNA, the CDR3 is TGTGCCAGCAGGGGGACCCTCGCGAACACTGAAGCTTTCTTT.

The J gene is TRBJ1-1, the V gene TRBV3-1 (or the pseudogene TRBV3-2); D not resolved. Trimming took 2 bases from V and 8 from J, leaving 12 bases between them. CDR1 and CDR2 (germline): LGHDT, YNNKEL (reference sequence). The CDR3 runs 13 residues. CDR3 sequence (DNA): TGTGCCAGCAGCCAAAAGAACCGGGCCGAAGCTTTCTTT. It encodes CASSQKNRAEAFF.

CDR3 sequence: CASRGQGAYEQYF. The CDR3 nucleotides are TGCGCCAGCAGGGGACAGGGGGCGTACGAGCAGTACTTC. The V and J genes are TRBV10-2 and TRBJ2-7, with TRBD1 matching 12 bases. With 6 bases clipped from V and 4 bases from J, the junction kept 1 base outside the gene matches. CDR3 length equals 13 residues. Germline V gene data show CDR1 as WSHSY and CDR2 as SAAADI.

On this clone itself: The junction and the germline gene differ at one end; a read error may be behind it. CDR3 in DNA: TGTGCCAGCAGCTTAGAGTATTTCGAGGGCTTTTTCCACTTC. As protein: CASSLEYFEGFFHF. This chain joins TRBV7-6 and TRBJ2-5; the D gene is possibly TRBD2 (5 bases). Germline values: CDR1 SGHVS, CDR2 FNYEAQ. This CDR3 spans 14 amino acids.

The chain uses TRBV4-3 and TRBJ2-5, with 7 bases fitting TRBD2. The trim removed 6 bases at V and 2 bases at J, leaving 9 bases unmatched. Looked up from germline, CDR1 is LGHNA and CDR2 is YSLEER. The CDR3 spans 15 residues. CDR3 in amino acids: CASSPSTGGQETQYF. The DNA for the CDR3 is TGCGCCAGCAGTCCCTCGACGGGGGGACAAGAGACCCAGTACTTC.

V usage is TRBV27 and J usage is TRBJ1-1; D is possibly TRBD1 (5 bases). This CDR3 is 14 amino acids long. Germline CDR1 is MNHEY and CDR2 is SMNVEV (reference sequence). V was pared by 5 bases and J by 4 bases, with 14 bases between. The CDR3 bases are TGTGCCAGCAGTGAAGTCCCTGGGGCCACTGAAGCTTTCTTT. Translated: CASSEVPGATEAFF.

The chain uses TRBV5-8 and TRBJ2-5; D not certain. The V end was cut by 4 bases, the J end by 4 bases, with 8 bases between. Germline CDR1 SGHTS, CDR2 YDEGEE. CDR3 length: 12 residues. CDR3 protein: CASSLPLETQYF. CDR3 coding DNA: TGTGCCAGCAGCCTTCCTCTAGAGACCCAGTACTTC. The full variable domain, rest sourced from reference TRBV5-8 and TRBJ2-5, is EAGVTQSPTHLIKTRGQQATLRCSPISGHTSVYWYQQALGLGLQFLLWYDEGEERNRGNFPPRFSGRQFPNYSSELNVNALELEDSALYLCASSLPLETQYFGPGTRLLVL.

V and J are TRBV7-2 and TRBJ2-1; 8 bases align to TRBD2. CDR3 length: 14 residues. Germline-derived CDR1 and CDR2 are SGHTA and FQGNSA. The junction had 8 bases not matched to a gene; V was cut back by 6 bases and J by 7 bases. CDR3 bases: TGTGCCAGCAGTTCCGGGACTAGTTTTAATGAGCAGTTCTTC. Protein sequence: CASSSGTSFNEQFF.

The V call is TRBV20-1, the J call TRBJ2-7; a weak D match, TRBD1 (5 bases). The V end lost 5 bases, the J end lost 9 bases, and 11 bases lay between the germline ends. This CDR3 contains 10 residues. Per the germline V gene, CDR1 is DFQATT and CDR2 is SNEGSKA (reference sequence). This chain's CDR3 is CSAHQGTQYF. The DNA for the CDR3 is TGCAGTGCTCACCAGGGAACGCAGTACTTC.

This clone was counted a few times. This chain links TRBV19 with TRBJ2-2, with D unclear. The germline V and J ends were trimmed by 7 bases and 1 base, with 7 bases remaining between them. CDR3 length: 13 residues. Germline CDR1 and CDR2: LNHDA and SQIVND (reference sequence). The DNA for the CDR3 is TGTGCCAGTATCGACAAGAACACCGGGGAGCTGTTTTTT. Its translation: CASIDKNTGELFF.